Listed below are T cell receptor beta chains from one sample, sequenced in a study of T cells in Graves' hyperthyroidism and ophthalmopathy. TCRdb re-derived calls from the multiplex PCR reads in MiXCR, one entry per CDR3 protein. The repertoire has about 210,000 distinct CDR3 sequences, approximately 17% of them found once; the top ten carry 50%. The sample consisted of blood. These receptors all stem from a man aged 50 to 60 with Graves' hyperthyroidism. Both conserved end residues are part of each CDR3. D genes are given only for firm matches. Clone size appears in some rows only: once, few, many, or a class for an expanded clone.

j_call: TRBJ2-1
d_call: NA
clone_size: NA
v_call: TRBV19
cdr3_nt: TGTGCCAGTAGTATCCTGGAGAAAGAGGGTTACAATGAGCAGTTCTTC
cdr3_aa: CASSILEKEGYNEQFF

j_call: TRBJ2-5
d_call: TRBD1
clone_size: many
v_call: TRBV7-9
cdr3_nt: TGTGCCAGCAGCAACCCTACTGTACACAGGGGAATAATTCAAGAGACCCAGTACTTC
cdr3_aa: CASSNPTVHRGIIQETQYF

j_call: TRBJ2-3
d_call: TRBD1
clone_size: NA
v_call: TRBV30
cdr3_nt: TGTGCCTGGAGTGAGTTAGGGGGGACAGGCCCCGATGATACGCAGTATTTT
cdr3_aa: CAWSELGGTGPDDTQYF

j_call: TRBJ2-5
d_call: TRBD1
clone_size: many
v_call: TRBV3-1
cdr3_nt: TGTGCCAGCAACTTACCGGGACAGGGACGAGAGACCCAGTACTTC
cdr3_aa: CASNLPGQGRETQYF

j_call: TRBJ2-3
d_call: NA
clone_size: NA
v_call: TRBV5-1
cdr3_nt: TGCACCAGCAGCCGGACGGGAAGGGCCAGCACAGATACGCAGTATTTT
cdr3_aa: CTSSRTGRASTDTQYF

j_call: TRBJ2-7
d_call: NA
clone_size: many
v_call: TRBV7-2
cdr3_nt: TGTGCCAGCAGCTTAGCCGACTACGAGCAGTACTTC
cdr3_aa: CASSLADYEQYF

j_call: TRBJ1-1
d_call: NA
clone_size: many
v_call: TRBV5-1
cdr3_nt: TGCGCCAGCAGCTTGAAGACCGGGTGGGACACTGAAGCTTTCTTT
cdr3_aa: CASSLKTGWDTEAFF

j_call: TRBJ1-2
d_call: NA
clone_size: many
v_call: TRBV2
cdr3_nt: TGTGCCAGCAGTGGCCCCGGGGGGAGGTACACCTTC
cdr3_aa: CASSGPGGRYTF

j_call: TRBJ1-3
d_call: NA
clone_size: few
v_call: TRBV28
cdr3_nt: TGTGCCAGCAGTTTTGGAGGAAGCTCTGGAAACACCATACATTTT
cdr3_aa: CASSFGGSSGNTIHF

j_call: TRBJ2-7
d_call: NA
clone_size: many
v_call: TRBV14
cdr3_nt: TGTGCCAGCAGCCGTTGGAGTAGGCATGACGAGCAGTACTTC
cdr3_aa: CASSRWSRHDEQYF

j_call: TRBJ2-2
d_call: NA
clone_size: few
v_call: TRBV6-1
cdr3_nt: TGTGCCAGCGGCGGAACGAACACCGGGGAGCTGTTTTTT
cdr3_aa: CASGGTNTGELFF

j_call: TRBJ1-6
d_call: NA
clone_size: many
v_call: TRBV30
cdr3_nt: TGTGCCTGGAATCCGGGGCGCGATAATTCACCCCTCCACTTT
cdr3_aa: CAWNPGRDNSPLHF

j_call: TRBJ2-7
d_call: NA
clone_size: many
v_call: TRBV11-2
cdr3_nt: TGTGCCAGCAGCTTAGGTCTAGCCCCCCACGAGCAGTACTTC
cdr3_aa: CASSLGLAPHEQYF

j_call: TRBJ2-1
d_call: TRBD1
clone_size: few
v_call: TRBV24-1
cdr3_nt: TGTGCCACCAGTGACACCGGGACAGGCGTCTACAATGAGCAGTTCTTC
cdr3_aa: CATSDTGTGVYNEQFF

j_call: TRBJ1-1
d_call: NA
clone_size: many
v_call: TRBV10-3
cdr3_nt: TGTGCCATCAGTGGACGGGAGAACACTGAAGCTTTCTTT
cdr3_aa: CAISGRENTEAFF

j_call: TRBJ2-1
d_call: NA
clone_size: NA
v_call: TRBV5-1
cdr3_nt: TGCGCCAGCGGCTTTTTGCAGGGACCGTACAATGAGCAGTTCTTC
cdr3_aa: CASGFLQGPYNEQFF

j_call: TRBJ1-6
d_call: TRBD1
clone_size: few
v_call: TRBV7-9
cdr3_nt: TGTGCCAGCAGCGCCCCCGGGACAGGTGTTTCACCCCTCCACTTT
cdr3_aa: CASSAPGTGVSPLHF

j_call: TRBJ1-2
d_call: NA
clone_size: many
v_call: TRBV2
cdr3_nt: TGTGCCAGCAGTCCTCTTTATGGCTACACCTTC
cdr3_aa: CASSPLYGYTF

j_call: TRBJ2-7
d_call: TRBD1
clone_size: many
v_call: TRBV27
cdr3_nt: TGTGCCAGCAGTTTAGGGGGACAGGGGTTATCCTACGAGCAGTACTTC
cdr3_aa: CASSLGGQGLSYEQYF

j_call: TRBJ2-2
d_call: NA
clone_size: NA
v_call: TRBV5-8
cdr3_nt: TGTGCCAGCAGCCCCTATAACACCGGGGAGCTGTTTTTT
cdr3_aa: CASSPYNTGELFF

j_call: TRBJ2-1
d_call: NA
clone_size: many
v_call: TRBV18
cdr3_nt: TGTGCCAGCTCACTAAACAGGGTGACCTACAATGAGCAGTTCTTC
cdr3_aa: CASSLNRVTYNEQFF

j_call: TRBJ1-4
d_call: NA
clone_size: NA
v_call: TRBV6-5
cdr3_nt: TGTGCCAGCAGTTACGGTCCGAGAGCAACTAATGAAAAACTGTTTTTT
cdr3_aa: CASSYGPRATNEKLFF

j_call: TRBJ2-2
d_call: NA
clone_size: NA
v_call: TRBV27
cdr3_nt: TGTGCCAGCCGCTGGGGGGGCACTCGAGGCACCGGGGAGCTGTTTTTT
cdr3_aa: CASRWGGTRGTGELFF

j_call: TRBJ2-3
d_call: NA
clone_size: many
v_call: TRBV6-1
cdr3_nt: TGTGCCAGCAGTGCGGGGCCCATTACAGATACGCAGTATTTT
cdr3_aa: CASSAGPITDTQYF

j_call: TRBJ1-5
d_call: TRBD1
clone_size: few
v_call: TRBV2
cdr3_nt: TGTGCCAGCAGGGACAGGGGAGGTCAGCCCCAGCATTTT
cdr3_aa: CASRDRGGQPQHF

j_call: TRBJ2-5
d_call: NA
clone_size: few
v_call: TRBV20-1
cdr3_nt: TGCAGCGCTATAGGGTACCAAGAGACCCAGTACTTC
cdr3_aa: CSAIGYQETQYF

j_call: TRBJ2-1
d_call: TRBD1
clone_size: few
v_call: TRBV5-6
cdr3_nt: TGTGCCAGCAGCTTGGTAACAGGGGCAACCTACAATGAGCAGTTCTTC
cdr3_aa: CASSLVTGATYNEQFF

j_call: TRBJ2-7
d_call: TRBD1
clone_size: many
v_call: TRBV7-9
cdr3_nt: TGTGCCAGCAGCGCGGGACAGGGCTCCTACGAGCAGTACTTC
cdr3_aa: CASSAGQGSYEQYF

j_call: TRBJ1-1
d_call: NA
clone_size: many
v_call: TRBV18
cdr3_nt: TGTGCCAGCTCACCTTTAACCCCCGTTTGGAACACTGAAGCTTTCTTT
cdr3_aa: CASSPLTPVWNTEAFF

j_call: TRBJ2-5
d_call: TRBD2
clone_size: few
v_call: TRBV2
cdr3_nt: TGTGCCAGCAGTGAGGCAGCGGGAGGGGAGACCCAGTACTTC
cdr3_aa: CASSEAAGGETQYF

j_call: TRBJ1-4
d_call: NA
clone_size: NA
v_call: TRBV4-1
cdr3_nt: TGCGCCAGCAGCCTCAGGGGACCGCCGGCAACTAATGAAAAACTGTTTTTT
cdr3_aa: CASSLRGPPATNEKLFF

j_call: TRBJ1-1
d_call: NA
clone_size: few
v_call: TRBV19
cdr3_nt: TGTGCCAGTAGTACCCGGGCAGGGGCAACTGAAGCTTTCTTT
cdr3_aa: CASSTRAGATEAFF

j_call: TRBJ2-1
d_call: TRBD1
clone_size: NA
v_call: TRBV7-2
cdr3_nt: TGTGCCAGCAGCTTAGACAGGGGTTATTGGAATGAGCAGTTCTTC
cdr3_aa: CASSLDRGYWNEQFF

j_call: TRBJ1-1
d_call: NA
clone_size: many
v_call: TRBV2
cdr3_nt: TGTGCCAGCAGTGAAGCCTGGAGCGGGGACACTGAAGCTTTCTTT
cdr3_aa: CASSEAWSGDTEAFF

j_call: TRBJ2-1
d_call: TRBD2
clone_size: many
v_call: TRBV28
cdr3_nt: TGTGCCAGCAAGCTAGCGGGAGTGGGGCTGGGCAAGTTCTTC
cdr3_aa: CASKLAGVGLGKFF

j_call: TRBJ2-3
d_call: NA
clone_size: many
v_call: TRBV27
cdr3_nt: TGTGCCAGCACTTCCGGGGCAGATACGCAGTATTTT
cdr3_aa: CASTSGADTQYF

j_call: TRBJ2-3
d_call: NA
clone_size: NA
v_call: TRBV4-1
cdr3_nt: TGCGCCAGCAGTCCAGGTCACCGGGGCGGAGATACGCAGTATTTT
cdr3_aa: CASSPGHRGGDTQYF